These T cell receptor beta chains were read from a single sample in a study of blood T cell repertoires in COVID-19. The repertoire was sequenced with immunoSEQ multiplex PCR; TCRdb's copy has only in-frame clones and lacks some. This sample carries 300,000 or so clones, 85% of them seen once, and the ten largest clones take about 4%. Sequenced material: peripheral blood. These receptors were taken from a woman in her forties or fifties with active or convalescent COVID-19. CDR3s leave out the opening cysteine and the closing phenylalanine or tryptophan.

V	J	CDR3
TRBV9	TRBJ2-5	ASSVAQGSQETQY
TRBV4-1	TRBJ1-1	ASSQQGRLAMNTEAF
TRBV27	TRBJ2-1	ASSLWGTINEQF
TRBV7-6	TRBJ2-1	ASSPAGLAGVQF
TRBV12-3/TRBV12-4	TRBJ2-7	ASSPQGIEQY
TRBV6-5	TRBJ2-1	ASSHPERGHKQF
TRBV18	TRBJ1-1	ASSPSGLSAGTEAF
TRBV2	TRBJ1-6	ASGGQGAGNSPLH
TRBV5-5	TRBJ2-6	ASSGGTGSGANVLT
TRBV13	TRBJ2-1	ASSSQTSGSPFSYNEQF
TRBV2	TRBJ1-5	ASSPPGLSKPQH
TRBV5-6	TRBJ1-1	ASSFGQARNTEAF
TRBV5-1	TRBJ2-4	ASSWAGTGVNIQY
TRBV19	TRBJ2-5	ASSPTSGRETQY
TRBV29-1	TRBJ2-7	SVDTGDRSYEQY
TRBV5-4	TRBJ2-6	ASSRAGAWVRGANVLT
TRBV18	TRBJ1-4	ASSPPAGRSEKLF
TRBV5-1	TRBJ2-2	ASSPTGAGANTGELF
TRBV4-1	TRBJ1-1	ASSPGAPRRNTEAF
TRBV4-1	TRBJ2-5	ASSQGGSQETQY
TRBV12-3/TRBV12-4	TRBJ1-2	ASSLERNYGYT
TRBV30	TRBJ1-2	AWSQGTGSNYGYT
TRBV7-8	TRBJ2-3	ASSAYLETQY
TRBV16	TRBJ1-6	ASSQSGDRSPLH
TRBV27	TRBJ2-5	ASSLASGMFGTQY
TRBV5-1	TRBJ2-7	ASSYQRGSSYEQY
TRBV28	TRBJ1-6	ASSPFDRGISPLH
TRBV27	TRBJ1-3	ASSSTGARNTIY
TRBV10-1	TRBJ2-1	ASSESGQGFNEQF
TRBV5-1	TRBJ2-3	ASRPGTSSSTDTQY
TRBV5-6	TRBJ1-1	ASSPRGGLSTEAF
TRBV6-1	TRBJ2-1	ASSEAVPGGQSRNEQF
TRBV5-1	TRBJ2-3	ASSLLLAGGYGDTQY
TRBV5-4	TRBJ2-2	ASSQGLAGGTGELF
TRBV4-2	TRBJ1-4	ASSQVGHSTNEKLF
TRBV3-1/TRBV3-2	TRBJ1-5	ASSQVSRGQPQH
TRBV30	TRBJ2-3	AWQSGISTDTQY
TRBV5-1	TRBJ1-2	ASSLSQGAQGYT
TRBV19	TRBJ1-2	ASSMPGMVRGYT
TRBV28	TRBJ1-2	ASSSTERLYGYT
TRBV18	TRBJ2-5	ASSLGQGGETQY
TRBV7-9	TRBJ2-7	ASSATGRSYEQY